This T cell receptor (beta chain) was captured in a study of siplizumab effects on memory and regulatory T cells. Some clones are missing from TCRdb's copy, which holds only in-frame ones; the method was immunoSEQ multiplex PCR. There are about 64,000 clones in the sample; 96% occur only once, and more than 0.095% lies in the top ten. Whole-study results and caveats: Most proliferating CD4+ or CD8+ clones, roughly 80-97%, had no naive or memory assignment.

Remarks on this clone: What it binds is not known.

V lost 7 bases to trimming and J lost 3 bases, with 11 bases between them. This CDR3 region has 12 residues. Germline CDR1 and CDR2: SQVTM and ANQGSEA. The source of this sequence is a human donor in good health. J is TRBJ2-3 and V is TRBV29-1; a possible D gene is TRBD1 (6 bases). Sequenced: naive CD8+ T cells sorted from blood. The CDR3: CSAGQITDTQYF. CDR3 bases: TGCAGCGCTGGACAGATTACAGATACGCAGTATTTT.